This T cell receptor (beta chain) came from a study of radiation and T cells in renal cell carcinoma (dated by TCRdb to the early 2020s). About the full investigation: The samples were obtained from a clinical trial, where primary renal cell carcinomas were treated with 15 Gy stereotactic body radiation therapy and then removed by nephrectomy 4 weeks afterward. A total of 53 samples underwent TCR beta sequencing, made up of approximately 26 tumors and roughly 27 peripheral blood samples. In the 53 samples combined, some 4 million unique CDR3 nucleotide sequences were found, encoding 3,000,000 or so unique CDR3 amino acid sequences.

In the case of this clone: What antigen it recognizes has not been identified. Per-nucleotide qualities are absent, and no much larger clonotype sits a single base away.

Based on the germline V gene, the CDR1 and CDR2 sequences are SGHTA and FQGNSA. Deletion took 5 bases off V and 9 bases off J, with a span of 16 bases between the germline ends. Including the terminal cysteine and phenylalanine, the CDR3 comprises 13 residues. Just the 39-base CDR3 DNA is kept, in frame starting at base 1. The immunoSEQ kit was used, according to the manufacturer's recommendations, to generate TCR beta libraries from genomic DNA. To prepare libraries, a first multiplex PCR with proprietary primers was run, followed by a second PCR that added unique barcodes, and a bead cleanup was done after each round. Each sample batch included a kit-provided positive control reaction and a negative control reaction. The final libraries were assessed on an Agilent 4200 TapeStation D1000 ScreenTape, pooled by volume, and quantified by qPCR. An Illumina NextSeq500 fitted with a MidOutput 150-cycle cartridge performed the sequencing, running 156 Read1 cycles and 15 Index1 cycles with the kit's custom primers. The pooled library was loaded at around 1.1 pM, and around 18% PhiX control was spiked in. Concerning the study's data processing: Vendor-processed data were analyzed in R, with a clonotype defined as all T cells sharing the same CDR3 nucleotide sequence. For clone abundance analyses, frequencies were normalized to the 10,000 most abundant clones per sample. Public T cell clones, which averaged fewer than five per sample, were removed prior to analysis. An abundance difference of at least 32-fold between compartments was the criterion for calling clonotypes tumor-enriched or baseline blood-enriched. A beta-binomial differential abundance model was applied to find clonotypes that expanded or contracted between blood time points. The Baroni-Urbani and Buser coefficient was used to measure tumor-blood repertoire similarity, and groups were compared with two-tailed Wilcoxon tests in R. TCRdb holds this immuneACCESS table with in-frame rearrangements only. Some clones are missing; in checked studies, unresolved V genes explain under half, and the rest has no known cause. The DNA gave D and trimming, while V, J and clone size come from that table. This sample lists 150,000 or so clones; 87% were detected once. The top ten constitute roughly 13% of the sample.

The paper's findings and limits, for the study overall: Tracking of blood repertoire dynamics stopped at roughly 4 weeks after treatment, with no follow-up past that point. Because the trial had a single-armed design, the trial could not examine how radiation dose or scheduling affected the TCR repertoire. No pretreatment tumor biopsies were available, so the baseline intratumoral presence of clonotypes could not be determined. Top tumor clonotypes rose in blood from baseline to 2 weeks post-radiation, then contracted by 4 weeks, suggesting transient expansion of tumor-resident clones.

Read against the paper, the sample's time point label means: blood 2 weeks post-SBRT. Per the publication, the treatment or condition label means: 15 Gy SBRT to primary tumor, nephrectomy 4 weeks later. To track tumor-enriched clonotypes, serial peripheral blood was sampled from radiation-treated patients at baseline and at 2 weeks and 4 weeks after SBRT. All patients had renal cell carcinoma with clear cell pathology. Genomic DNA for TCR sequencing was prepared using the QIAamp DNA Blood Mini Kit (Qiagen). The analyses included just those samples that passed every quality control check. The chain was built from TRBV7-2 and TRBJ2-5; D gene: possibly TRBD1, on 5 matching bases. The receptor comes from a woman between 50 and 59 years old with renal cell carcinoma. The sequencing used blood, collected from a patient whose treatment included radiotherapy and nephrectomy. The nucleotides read TGTGCCAGCAGCCTCCCTCCCACACAGGCCCAGTACTTC. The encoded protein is CASSLPPTQAQYF.